The 28 T cell receptor beta chains reported below all come from one sample, sequenced in a study of cytotoxic CD8 clonotypes in ibrutinib-treated CLL (dated by TCRdb to the early 2020s). Preparation of the library involved the immunoSEQ multiplex PCR assay. Imported from immuneACCESS, the table was reduced by TCRdb to in-frame sequences with V and J called. These copies leave out some clones; in studies compared against another copy, an unresolved V gene accounts for under half, and the cause of the remainder is not known. In this sample the table shows some 130,000 clones, over 75% of which occur a single time. The ten largest make up approximately 2% of the sample. What the time point label conveys for this sample: approximately 2 years on ibrutinib. This specimen consisted of PBMCs, obtained after 24 months of ibrutinib treatment. These receptors were collected from a human donor with chronic lymphocytic leukemia.

The chain joins TRBV10-3 to TRBJ1-4; D is perhaps TRBD1 (6 bases). This CDR3 is built from 17 residues. V was clipped by 3 bases and J by 5 bases, with 19 bases between them. Germline loops: CDR1 ENHRY, CDR2 SYGVKD. The DNA for the CDR3 is TGTGCCATCAGTGAATCCAGGGGAGCAGGCAGGAATGAAAAACTGTTTTTT. It codes for CAISESRGAGRNEKLFF.

The chain carries TRBV7-2 and TRBJ2-3; 16 nucleotides agree with TRBD2. V gave up 2 bases and J gave up 4 bases; unmatched junction bases: 6. The CDR3 totals 18 residues. CDR1 and CDR2 (germline): SGHTA, FQGNSA. In nucleotides, the CDR3 is TGTGCCAGCAGCTTATCAAAGGGACTAGCGGGAGGGGCAGATACGCAGTATTTT. This translates into CASSLSKGLAGGADTQYF.

The chain couples TRBV5-1 to TRBJ2-5; no reliable D call. The CDR3 consists of 15 residues. CDR1 SGHRS and CDR2 YFSETQ come from the germline V gene. V was trimmed by 3 bases and J by 2 bases, leaving 14 bases between them. CDR3 in amino acids: CASSWNRGIQETQYF. The CDR3 DNA reads as TGCGCCAGCAGCTGGAATAGAGGCATTCAAGAGACCCAGTACTTC.

Concerning this clone itself: The sample contains more than one DNA sequence encoding this CDR3. The chain has TRBV7-2 and TRBJ2-7; no clear D gene. Germline V gene lookup returns CDR1 SGHTA and CDR2 FQGNSA. Trimming took off 6 bases at V and 4 bases at J, with 10 bases between the two ends. This CDR3 is built from 12 residues. CDR3 DNA sequence: TGTGCCAGCAGTTTAAACATATACGAGCAGTACTTC. Translating gives CASSLNIYEQYF.

The rearrangement uses TRBV28 and TRBJ2-1; D gene ambiguous. This CDR3 comprises 13 residues. Deletions cut 1 base from V and 5 bases from J, with 6 bases between. Germline CDR1 and CDR2: MDHEN and SYDVKM. The chain's CDR3 is CASSLYEDNEQFF. In DNA, the CDR3 is TGTGCCAGCAGTTTATACGAGGACAATGAGCAGTTCTTC.

V usage is TRBV14 and J usage is TRBJ2-7, with 8 bases that match TRBD1. Germline loops: CDR1 SGHDN, CDR2 FVKESK. The CDR3 is 15 amino acids. The J segment lost 2 bases and the V segment lost 3 bases, leaving 6 bases of the junction unmatched. This chain's CDR3 is CASSQSGTGPYEQYF. The CDR3 coding sequence is TGTGCCAGCAGCCAGTCCGGGACAGGTCCCTACGAGCAGTACTTC.

The chain joins TRBV28 to TRBJ1-2; 8 nucleotides line up with TRBD1. CDR1 and CDR2 (germline): MDHEN, SYDVKM. V lost 5 bases, J lost 8 bases, and 13 bases stayed unmatched. The CDR3 is 15 amino acids. The CDR3 reads CASSLTRTGPRGYTF. The DNA for the CDR3 is TGTGCCAGCAGTCTTACCCGGACAGGGCCTCGGGGCTACACCTTC.

The gene calls are TRBV4-1 and TRBJ2-5; D is uncertain. V lost 0 bases to trimming and J lost 2 bases, with 13 bases between them. CDR3 length: 16 residues. The germline V gene has CDR1 MGHRA and CDR2 YSYEKL. CDR3 DNA sequence: TGCGCCAGCAGCCAAGAACCGGCCACAGTACAAGAGACCCAGTACTTC. Translation: CASSQEPATVQETQYF.

The chain employs TRBV7-2 and TRBJ1-1; D gene unclear. The germline gives CDR1 SGHTA, CDR2 FQGNSA. CDR3 size: 13 residues. Deletions cut 1 base from V and 11 bases from J, with 14 bases between. In DNA, the CDR3 is TGTGCCAGCAGCTTAGGGAGCGGCACCAGGGCTTTCTTT. This gives the protein CASSLGSGTRAFF.

The rearrangement uses TRBV6-1 and TRBJ1-1; D remains ambiguous. V was trimmed by 3 bases and J by 4 bases, leaving 12 bases between them. The CDR3 extends over 14 amino acids. Looked up from germline, CDR1 is MNHNS and CDR2 is SASEGT. The CDR3 DNA reads TGTGCCAGCAGTGATTTTCATCGGGGCACTGAAGCTTTCTTT. It is translated as CASSDFHRGTEAFF.

This clone was seen repeatedly, ten times or more. The chain has TRBV19 and TRBJ2-7; the D gene is possibly TRBD1 (6 bases). With 10 bases removed from V and 1 base from J, the gap between germline ends came to 23 bases. The CDR3 totals 16 residues. Per germline, CDR1 LNHDA and CDR2 SQIVND (reference sequence). The CDR3 sequence: CATRDTESFRSYEQYF. The CDR3 DNA is TGTGCCACCCGGGACACAGAGTCTTTTAGGTCCTACGAGCAGTACTTC.

The V gene is TRBV4-3, the J gene TRBJ1-2; D is perhaps TRBD1 (5 bases). CDR3 length equals 15 residues. Trimming left V 4 bases short and J 4 bases short, with 16 bases between. Germline CDR1 reads LGHNA; CDR2 reads YSLEER. CDR3 sequence reads: CASSRAGRGTYGYTF. In DNA, the CDR3 is TGCGCCAGCAGCCGTGCAGGAAGGGGAACCTATGGCTACACCTTC.

V is TRBV15 and J is TRBJ2-1, with 9 bases identical to TRBD2. Germline V lookup: CDR1 LNHNV, CDR2 YYDKDF (reference sequence). This CDR3 has 17 amino acids. Trimming cost V 0 bases and J 0 bases; bases outside gene matches: 3. For the CDR3, the DNA is TGTGCCACCAGCAGAGATAGCGGGGGAACCTCCTACAATGAGCAGTTCTTC. It codes for CATSRDSGGTSYNEQFF.

V is TRBV28 and J is TRBJ2-7; D uncertain. V gave up 1 base and J gave up 6 bases, with 16 bases separating them. This CDR3 contains 15 residues. Germline CDR1 MDHEN, CDR2 SYDVKM. As DNA, the CDR3 is TGTGCCAGCAGTTTATATAACCCGGCCAAGTCCGAGCAGTACTTC. Translating it yields CASSLYNPAKSEQYF.

This sequence joins TRBV13 and TRBJ1-3; no firm D call. The CDR3 contains 14 residues. The V gene's germline CDR1 is PRHDT and CDR2 FYEKMQ (reference sequence). Trimming took off 1 base at V and 4 bases at J, with 8 bases between the two ends. The CDR3 nucleotides read TGTGCCAGCAGCTTAGTGTCCGGCGGAAACACCATATATTTT. The encoded protein is CASSLVSGGNTIYF. Full variable domain (outside the CDR3, taken from reference TRBV13 and TRBJ1-3): AAGVIQSPRHLIKEKRETATLKCYPIPRHDTVYWYQQGPGQDPQFLISFYEKMQSDKGSIPDRFSAQQFSDYHSELNMSSLELGDSALYFCASSLVSGGNTIYFGEGSWLTVV.

This chain links TRBV28 with TRBJ2-7; the D is unclear. CDR3 size: 11 residues. Trimming removed 8 bases at V and 7 bases at J, with 12 bases between. Germline lookup yields CDR1 MDHEN and CDR2 SYDVKM. CDR3 amino acids: CASSMVEEQYF. The CDR3 region has the DNA TGTGCCAGCTCGATGGTGGAGGAGCAGTACTTC. Full variable domain (missing parts from reference TRBV28 and TRBJ2-7): DVKVTQSSRYLVKRTGEKVFLECVQDMDHENMFWYRQDPGLGLRLIYFSYDVKMKEKGDIPEGYSVSREKKERFSLILESASTNQTSMYLCASSMVEEQYFGPGTRLTVT.

In this sample, this clone turned up a few times. The chain is built from TRBV28 and TRBJ1-3, with TRBD1 as a possible D gene (6 bases). Deletions cut 6 bases from V and 3 bases from J, with 24 bases between. Per germline, CDR1 MDHEN and CDR2 SYDVKM. This CDR3 region has 18 residues. CDR3 region: CASSPTGGHRGVGNTIYF. The DNA for the CDR3 is TGTGCCAGCAGCCCCACCGGGGGACACCGAGGGGTTGGAAACACCATATATTTT.

This chain connects TRBV7-9 to TRBJ2-2; D ambiguous. CDR3 length: 12 amino acids. Germline V gene sequence: CDR1 SEHNR, CDR2 FQNEAQ (reference sequence). Trimming took 0 bases from V and 8 from J, leaving 4 bases between them. The CDR3 sequence is CASSLASGELFF. DNA for the CDR3: TGTGCCAGCAGCTTAGCATCGGGGGAGCTGTTTTTT.

This clone was detected a few times. The chain is built from TRBV19 and TRBJ1-6; D unresolved. Trimming shortened V by 0 bases and J by 9 bases, and 6 bases separated the two germline ends. The V gene's germline CDR1 is LNHDA and CDR2 SQIVND (reference sequence). The CDR3 loop spans 13 amino acids. The CDR3 nucleotides are TGTGCCAGTAGTATAGATCGAGGTTCACCCCTCCACTTT. Amino acid sequence: CASSIDRGSPLHF.

The genes are TRBV19 and TRBJ1-2, with 7 bases matching TRBD1. V lost 10 bases to trimming and J lost 1 base; unmatched junction nucleotides: 12. CDR3 length: 15 residues. Germline V lookup: CDR1 LNHDA, CDR2 SQIVND (reference sequence). The chain's CDR3 is CAIGPTGQLNYGYTF. The CDR3 region has the DNA TGTGCCATCGGACCTACGGGACAGCTTAACTATGGCTACACCTTC.

The rearrangement joins TRBV6-1 to TRBJ1-3, with 7 bases aligning to TRBD1. CDR1 and CDR2 (germline): MNHNS, SASEGT. J was trimmed by 3 bases and V by 7 bases; bases with no gene match: 9. The CDR3 consists of 15 residues. The CDR3 is CASIRTGDFGNTIYF. CDR3 sequence (DNA): TGTGCCAGCATTCGCACAGGGGACTTTGGAAACACCATATATTTT.

The CDR3 spells CASSLSTGPPQHF. In DNA form, the CDR3 reads TGTGCCAGCAGTTTATCGACCGGTCCTCCCCAGCATTTT. The gene calls are TRBV27 and TRBJ1-5; no clear D gene. V was shortened by 0 bases and J by 10 bases, with 10 bases between the two germline ends. Germline CDR1 and CDR2: MNHEY and SMNVEV (reference sequence). CDR3 size: 13 residues.

The chain is built from TRBV18 and TRBJ2-7; 7 bases agree with TRBD1. From germline, CDR1 is KGHSH and CDR2 LQKENI. The CDR3 length is 13 residues. V shed 3 bases and J 5 bases; nucleotides not matched to a gene: 4. The CDR3 region is CASSPNDRDEQYF. CDR3 in DNA: TGTGCCAGCTCACCCAACGACAGGGACGAGCAGTACTTC.

This clone has more than one count but fewer than ten. The chain employs TRBV7-6 and TRBJ2-2; perhaps TRBD2 as D (6 bases). Germline V CDR1 and CDR2: SGHVS, FNYEAQ. V was clipped by 5 bases and J by 8 bases, with 9 bases between them. This CDR3 contains 12 residues. The DNA of the CDR3 is TGTGCCAGCAGCCGGGAGCGGGGGGAGCTGTTTTTT. It codes for CASSRERGELFF.

V gene TRBV7-2 combines with J gene TRBJ2-1; no clear D gene. Germline V lookup: CDR1 SGHTA, CDR2 FQGNSA. V was cut by 1 base and J by 1 base, with 5 bases left in between. The CDR3 has 14 residues. The CDR3 sequence: CASSLVRSYNEQFF. The CDR3 bases are TGTGCCAGCAGCTTAGTTCGGTCCTACAATGAGCAGTTCTTC.

The rearrangement joins TRBV7-9 to TRBJ1-1; no firm D call. V shed 5 bases and J shed 4 bases, with 17 bases lying between them. This CDR3 region has 15 residues. Per the germline V gene, CDR1 is SEHNR and CDR2 is FQNEAQ (reference sequence). The CDR3 here is CASSPVRPFGTEAFF. In DNA form, the CDR3 reads TGTGCCAGCAGCCCAGTACGGCCGTTTGGCACTGAAGCTTTCTTT.

The V and J genes are TRBV7-6 and TRBJ2-1; 7 nucleotides align to TRBD1. This CDR3 contains 15 residues. J was trimmed by 4 bases and V by 5 bases; bases with no gene match: 8. The germline V gene encodes CDR1 SGHVS and CDR2 FNYEAQ. The CDR3 sequence: CASSIERGRYNEQFF. CDR3 bases: TGTGCCAGCAGCATAGAGAGGGGGCGGTACAATGAGCAGTTCTTC.

This sequence joins TRBV2 and TRBJ2-1; 12 nucleotides agree with TRBD2. The CDR3 contains 15 residues. Germline loops: CDR1 SNHLY, CDR2 FYNNEI. The V and J ends lost 6 bases and 4 bases, in that order; junction bases with no gene match: 4. The CDR3 protein is CASRKTSGGYNEQFF. The CDR3 DNA reads as TGTGCCAGCAGAAAGACTAGCGGGGGATACAATGAGCAGTTCTTC.